A selection of T cell receptor beta chains follows, all from one sample in a study of cytomegalovirus exposure and HLA in healthy donors. The protocol was immunoSEQ multiplex PCR, while the TCRdb copy is restricted to in-frame clones and leaves out a portion. The sample has about 190,000 clones; around 85% are singletons. The sample consisted of PBMCs. The receptor source for this set is a young man in good health and CMV-seronegative. CDR3s include the opening cysteine and the closing phenylalanine or tryptophan. D genes are given only for firm matches. For some rows the clone size is stated as once, few or many, or as a class when expanded; others skip it.

v_call	d_call	clone_size	j_call	cdr3_aa	cdr3_nt
TRBV4-2	.	once	TRBJ2-2	CASSQLPGEGLGYTGELFF	TGTGCCAGCAGCCAATTGCCAGGGGAGGGTTTGGGCTACACCGGGGAGCTGTTTTTT
TRBV12-5	.	.	TRBJ2-7	CASRSRDALSTYEQYF	TGTGCTAGTAGGTCGCGTGATGCACTATCCACCTACGAGCAGTACTTC
TRBV11-2	TRBD1	.	TRBJ1-1	CASSSTRTGGTEAFF	TGTGCCAGCAGCTCGACTCGGACAGGGGGCACTGAAGCTTTCTTT
TRBV5-4	TRBD2	.	TRBJ2-1	CASSLETSGRPNEQFF	TGTGCCAGCAGCTTGGAAACTAGCGGGAGGCCGAATGAGCAGTTCTTC
TRBV5-4	.	.	TRBJ1-4	CASSLGTAEKLFF	TGTGCCAGCAGCTTGGGGACAGCGGAAAAACTGTTTTTT
TRBV28	.	.	TRBJ2-7	CASSPPRDTLPNEQYF	TGTGCCAGCAGTCCGCCCCGGGACACCCTTCCCAACGAGCAGTACTTC
TRBV7-9	.	.	TRBJ1-3	CASSSNLVGNTIYF	TGTGCCAGCAGCTCTAATCTGGTTGGAAACACCATATATTTT
TRBV7-3	TRBD2	.	TRBJ2-1	CASSSGVGVDEQFF	TGTGCCAGCTCGAGCGGGGTCGGGGTGGATGAGCAGTTCTTC
TRBV2	TRBD1	.	TRBJ1-6	CASSEWDRRGISPLHF	TGTGCCAGCAGTGAATGGGACAGGCGGGGGATTTCACCCCTCCACTTT
TRBV6-1	.	.	TRBJ1-5	CASSGVGGGSNQPQHF	TGTGCCAGCAGTGGTGTGGGAGGGGGAAGCAATCAGCCCCAGCATTTT
TRBV4-2	TRBD2	once	TRBJ2-3	CASSPLAGGLEDTQYF	TGTGCCAGCAGCCCGTTAGCGGGAGGGCTAGAAGATACGCAGTATTTT
TRBV10-1	TRBD2	.	TRBJ2-5	CASSAEGEGYVETQYF	TGCGCCAGCAGTGCTGAAGGGGAGGGTTATGTAGAGACCCAGTACTTC
TRBV30	.	once	TRBJ1-5	CAWSAQGNQPQHF	TGTGCCTGGAGTGCCCAGGGGAATCAGCCCCAGCATTTT
TRBV6-6	TRBD1	once	TRBJ2-5	CASSYRQGETQYF	TGTGCCAGCAGTTACCGACAGGGGGAGACCCAGTACTTC
TRBV27	TRBD1	.	TRBJ2-1	CASSPHLLTGGNLNEQFF	TGTGCCAGCAGCCCACACCTCCTTACAGGGGGAAATTTAAATGAGCAGTTCTTC
TRBV21-1	.	few	TRBJ2-7	CASSNRLTTYEQYF	TGTGCCAGCAGCAATCGACTGACGACCTACGAGCAGTACTTC
TRBV5-6	.	.	TRBJ2-3	CASSNQMRAATDTQYF	TGTGCCAGCAGCAATCAAATGAGAGCAGCGACAGATACGCAGTATTTT
TRBV2	.	.	TRBJ1-2	CASSVDRDYGYTF	TGTGCCAGCAGTGTTGACCGGGACTATGGCTACACCTTC
TRBV5-1	.	.	TRBJ2-6	CASSLDGRGPSGANVLTF	TGCGCCAGCAGCTTGGACGGCAGGGGCCCCTCTGGGGCCAACGTCCTGACTTTC
TRBV4-1	.	.	TRBJ2-7	CASSQAAGASYEQYF	TGCGCCAGCAGCCAAGCTGCAGGGGCCTCCTACGAGCAGTACTTC
TRBV4-3	TRBD1	.	TRBJ2-2	CASSRATDRRKNTGELFF	TGCGCCAGCAGCCGCGCCACGGACAGGAGAAAGAACACCGGGGAGCTGTTTTTT
TRBV5-6	.	.	TRBJ2-2	CATQVNGRNTGELFF	TGTGCCACTCAGGTGAATGGTAGAAACACCGGGGAGCTGTTTTTT
TRBV28	TRBD2	.	TRBJ2-2	CASSLWTSGNTGELFF	TGTGCCAGCAGTTTATGGACTAGCGGGAACACCGGGGAGCTGTTTTTT
TRBV7-2	.	.	TRBJ2-7	CASSLVSLSYEQYF	TGTGCCAGCAGCTTAGTATCGTTGTCCTACGAGCAGTACTTC
TRBV7-9	.	.	TRBJ1-1	CASSQLVKNTEAFF	TGTGCCAGCAGCCAACTCGTTAAGAACACTGAAGCTTTCTTT
TRBV2	TRBD1	.	TRBJ1-1	CASSSLPGQLNTEAFF	TGTGCCAGCAGTTCTCTTCCGGGACAGCTGAACACTGAAGCTTTCTTT
TRBV4-3	TRBD1	.	TRBJ2-7	CASSRRGTGGTYEQYF	TGCGCCAGCAGCCGCCGGGGGACAGGGGGCACCTACGAGCAGTACTTC
TRBV9	.	few	TRBJ1-1	CASSPHEGSTEAFF	TGTGCCAGCAGCCCCCACGAGGGAAGTACTGAAGCTTTCTTT
TRBV4-1	TRBD1	.	TRBJ1-4	CASSRDRGREKLFF	TGCGCCAGCAGCCGGGACAGGGGGCGTGAAAAACTGTTTTTT
TRBV28	TRBD1	.	TRBJ1-2	CASSRGQGGYGYTF	TGTGCCAGCAGCCGAGGACAGGGCGGCTATGGCTACACCTTC
TRBV6-5	.	.	TRBJ2-1	CASSYQLSNEQFF	TGTGCCAGCAGTTACCAACTAAGCAATGAGCAGTTCTTC
TRBV19	.	.	TRBJ2-1	CASSIWGELRNEQFF	TGTGCCAGTAGTATATGGGGGGAATTGAGGAATGAGCAGTTCTTC
TRBV9	TRBD1	.	TRBJ1-4	CASSLQGGGEKLFF	TGTGCCAGCAGCCTACAGGGGGGAGGTGAAAAACTGTTTTTT
TRBV5-1	.	.	TRBJ1-2	CASSLDTNYGYTF	TGCGCCAGCAGCTTGGACACTAACTATGGCTACACCTTC
TRBV4-1	TRBD2	once	TRBJ2-2	CASSQRSGGDTGELFF	TGCGCCAGCAGCCAAAGGAGCGGGGGGGACACCGGGGAGCTGTTTTTT
TRBV19	.	.	TRBJ1-1	CASSTTGLNTEAFF	TGTGCCAGTAGTACAACAGGTTTGAACACTGAAGCTTTCTTT
TRBV9	TRBD2	once	TRBJ2-1	CASSAGTSGGLWEQFF	TGTGCCAGCAGCGCAGGGACTAGCGGAGGGCTTTGGGAGCAGTTCTTC
TRBV6-1	.	once	TRBJ2-6	CASSEDGSGANVPTF	TGTGCCAGCAGTGAGGATGGGTCTGGGGCCAACGTCCCGACTTTC
TRBV6-5	TRBD1	.	TRBJ2-1	CASSGGTGEDEQFF	TGTGCCAGCAGTGGGGGGACAGGGGAGGATGAGCAGTTCTTC
TRBV6-1	.	few	TRBJ1-1	CASSPTGQIEAFF	TGTGCCAGCAGCCCTACCGGACAGATTGAAGCTTTCTTT
TRBV23-1	TRBD1	.	TRBJ2-2	CASSQFFYGTGNTGELFF	TGCGCCAGCAGTCAATTTTTTTATGGGACAGGGAACACCGGGGAGCTGTTTTTT
TRBV7-6	TRBD2	.	TRBJ2-5	CASSLLTSGAQETQYF	TGTGCCAGCAGCTTACTGACTAGCGGGGCCCAAGAGACCCAGTACTTC
TRBV9	.	once	TRBJ2-6	CASTHPARTHLSGANVLTF	TGTGCCAGCACCCACCCAGCCAGGACTCATCTCTCTGGGGCCAACGTCCTGACTTTC
TRBV11-2	.	.	TRBJ1-5	CASSLNPGRNQPQHF	TGTGCCAGCAGCTTAAATCCAGGGCGGAACCAGCCCCAGCATTTT
TRBV6-1	.	.	TRBJ2-7	CASSGGPFHEQYF	TGTGCCAGCAGCGGGGGACCTTTCCACGAGCAGTACTTC
TRBV4-1	.	.	TRBJ1-1	CASSRTTGPPNTEAFF	TGCGCCAGCAGCCGTACGACAGGACCCCCGAACACTGAAGCTTTCTTT
TRBV28	.	.	TRBJ2-2	CASSFQTGELFF	TGTGCCAGCAGTTTCCAGACCGGGGAGCTGTTTTTT
TRBV18	TRBD1	.	TRBJ2-1	CASSIYGGDRGHNEQFF	TGTGCCAGCTCAATCTACGGCGGGGACAGGGGCCACAATGAGCAGTTCTTC